A single sample gave rise to the 14 T cell receptor beta chains below, sequenced in a study of blood T cell repertoires in COVID-19. The data were produced by immunoSEQ multiplex PCR, yet TCRdb's version contains in-frame clones alone and is incomplete. Seen here are some 200,000 clones, 82% observed once, and the top ten hold over 9.5%. Sequencing was done on a sample of PBMCs or T cells enriched from blood (not recorded which). All receptors derive from a middle-aged man who had recovered from COVID-19.

This clone was counted only a few times. The rearrangement joins TRBV19 to TRBJ1-1, with 7 bases fitting TRBD1. This CDR3 is built from 17 residues. Per the germline V gene, CDR1 is LNHDA and CDR2 is SQIVND (reference sequence). J gave up 0 bases and V 4 bases, and 11 bases lay outside the gene matches. This CDR3 reads CASSRQGYGRMNTEAFF. CDR3 nucleotides: TGTGCCAGTAGTAGACAGGGTTACGGGCGAATGAACACTGAAGCTTTCTTT.

The J gene is TRBJ1-1, the V gene TRBV3-1 (or the pseudogene TRBV3-2), with D unclear. V was cut by 3 bases and J by 1 base, with 6 bases left in between. CDR1 and CDR2 from the germline V gene are LGHDT and YNNKEL (reference sequence). This CDR3 is 13 amino acids long. The CDR3 loop reads CASSQVGNTEAFF. The CDR3 region has the DNA TGTGCCAGCAGCCAGGTCGGGAACACTGAAGCTTTCTTT.

The V call is TRBV5-4, the J call TRBJ1-2, with a possible D match to TRBD1 (5 bases). The CDR3 is made up of 15 amino acids. Trimming took off 0 bases at V and 7 bases at J, with 16 bases between the two ends. Germline CDR1 reads SGHNT; CDR2 reads YYREEE (reference sequence). CDR3 amino acids: CASSLVEGIWGGYTF. The CDR3 nucleotides are TGTGCCAGCAGCTTGGTGGAGGGGATTTGGGGTGGCTACACCTTC.

The rearrangement joins TRBV13 to TRBJ2-7; 11 bases match TRBD2. Germline V lookup: CDR1 PRHDT, CDR2 FYEKMQ (reference sequence). The ends lost 6 bases at V and 6 bases at J; junction bases unmatched: 16. The CDR3 runs 17 residues. The CDR3 nucleotides are TGTGCCAGCAGTGCAAGAGGTAGCGGGAGGGCCCTCTTCGAGCAGTACGTC. This translates into CASSARGSGRALFEQYV.

CDR3 sequence: CASSQAETGARTEAFF. CDR3 coding DNA: TGTGCCAGCAGCCAAGCCGAAACAGGGGCCCGCACTGAAGCTTTCTTT. The V call is TRBV3-1 (or the pseudogene TRBV3-2), the J call TRBJ1-1; 7 bases line up with TRBD1. Germline loops: CDR1 LGHDT, CDR2 YNNKEL (reference sequence). The CDR3 has 16 amino acids. Trimming took 1 base from V and 4 from J; bases not matched to a gene: 9.

The sample holds one count of this clone. V usage is TRBV6-2 or TRBV6-3 and J usage is TRBJ2-3; TRBD2 aligns across 14 bases. Trimming took 5 bases from V and 2 from J; bases not matched to a gene: 6. Germline V lookup: CDR1 MNHEY, CDR2 SVGEGT. CDR3 length equals 17 residues. CDR3 sequence: CASSKGLAGVSTDTQYF. CDR3 sequence (DNA): TGTGCCAGCAGTAAGGGACTAGCGGGAGTCTCCACAGATACGCAGTATTTT.

This clone was seen a single time. V gene TRBV19 combines with J gene TRBJ2-2; TRBD1 aligns across 9 bases. J gave up 4 bases and V 6 bases, and 15 bases lay outside the gene matches. The CDR3 spans 18 residues. The germline gives CDR1 LNHDA, CDR2 SQIVND (reference sequence). The CDR3 DNA is TGTGCCAGTAGCTCCAGATACAGGGGGCCTACGGGCACCGGGGAGCTGTTTTTT. Protein: CASSSRYRGPTGTGELFF. Variable domain in full (rest from reference TRBV19 and TRBJ2-2): DGGITQSPKYLFRKEGQNVTLSCEQNLNHDAMYWYRQDPGQGLRLIYYSQIVNDFQKGDIAEGYSVSREKKESFPLTVTSAQKNPTAFYLCASSSRYRGPTGTGELFFGEGSRLTVL.

V and J are TRBV9 and TRBJ2-3; TRBD2 matches 11 bases. Trimming took 2 bases from V and 6 from J; bases not matched to a gene: 5. This CDR3 is built from 15 residues. CDR1 and CDR2 from the germline V gene are SGDLS and YYNGEE. CDR3 in amino acids: CASSVLAGGVDTQYF. The CDR3 coding sequence is TGTGCCAGCAGCGTTCTAGCGGGAGGAGTGGATACGCAGTATTTT.

This rearrangement joins TRBV5-1 to TRBJ1-3; no clear D. The V gene's germline CDR1 is SGHRS and CDR2 YFSETQ. Between the trimmed V and J ends, which lost 0 bases and 3 bases, there was a span of 19 bases. The CDR3 sequence is 18 residues long. The CDR3 region has the DNA TGCGCCAGCAGCTTGGGTATCGTGGTGGGGAGAGGTGGAAACACCATATATTTT. Amino acids: CASSLGIVVGRGGNTIYF.

The rearrangement joins TRBV2 to TRBJ1-5; TRBD1 agrees at 7 bases. The V gene end was trimmed by 7 bases and the J gene end by 0 bases; junction bases not matched to a gene: 12. The CDR3 is 17 residues long. Germline CDR1 is SNHLY and CDR2 is FYNNEI. CDR3 region: CASTTMPQGNSNQPQHF. CDR3 nucleotide sequence: TGTGCCAGCACTACTATGCCACAGGGGAATAGCAATCAGCCCCAGCATTTT.

The chain combines TRBV3-1 (or the pseudogene TRBV3-2) with TRBJ1-1; the D gene is possibly TRBD1 (5 bases). Germline CDR1 reads LGHDT; CDR2 reads YNNKEL (reference sequence). The CDR3 loop spans 15 amino acids. Trimming shortened V by 2 bases and J by 2 bases, and 12 bases separated the two germline ends. This CDR3 is CASSQKGPPNTEAFF. For the CDR3, the DNA is TGTGCCAGCAGCCAAAAGGGGCCTCCTAACACTGAAGCTTTCTTT.

The chain links TRBV7-9 to TRBJ1-2; D perhaps matches TRBD1 (5 bases). V was trimmed by 8 bases and J by 3 bases, leaving 16 bases between them. CDR3 length: 14 residues. Germline V gene sequence: CDR1 SEHNR, CDR2 FQNEAQ (reference sequence). Written as DNA, the CDR3 is TGTGCCAGCGTAACGGGGGGTCGCGACTATGGCTACACCTTC. Translation gives CASVTGGRDYGYTF.

This clone was counted ten times or more. V usage is TRBV30 and J usage is TRBJ1-2; TRBD1 might be the D (5 bases). Germline V gives CDR1 GTSNPN, CDR2 SVGIG (reference sequence). The ends were cut back, 3 bases at V and 6 bases at J, with 11 bases in the middle. The CDR3 sequence is 12 residues long. In nucleotides, the CDR3 is TGTGCCTGGAGCTGGGGGGGGAATGGCTACACCTTC. Amino acids: CAWSWGGNGYTF.

The chain uses TRBV19 and TRBJ1-2; 8 bases agree with TRBD1. The CDR3 is 18 amino acids. The V gene's germline CDR1 is LNHDA and CDR2 SQIVND (reference sequence). V gave up 3 bases and J gave up 3 bases; unmatched junction bases: 15. CDR3 amino acids: CASSIYRFQGAIHYGYTF. In nucleotides, the CDR3 is TGTGCCAGTAGTATTTACCGCTTCCAGGGGGCGATCCACTATGGCTACACCTTC.